This TCR beta chain came from a study of blood T cell repertoires in COVID-19. Across the study: The origin of the acute and convalescent COVID-19 samples was the United States, Italy and Spain.

Clones were read by immunoSEQ multiplex PCR, and TCRdb kept only the in-frame ones, dropping some. In the table there are fewer than 150,000 clones, approximately 81% of which are singletons. The CDR3 runs to 14 residues. From germline, CDR1 is MNHEY and CDR2 SVGAGI. The J segment lost 0 bases and the V segment lost 8 bases, leaving 6 bases of the junction unmatched. Sequencing was done on a sample of peripheral blood. V gene TRBV6-5 combines with J gene TRBJ1-1; TRBD1 aligns across 7 bases. The source of this sequence is a human donor in a cohort sampled during active COVID-19. CDR3 residues: CASHSQGLNTEAFF. The CDR3 nucleotides read TGTGCCAGCCACTCACAGGGGCTGAACACTGAAGCTTTCTTT.